This T cell receptor (beta chain) was sequenced during a study of identical twins. Study outcomes and limitations: Invariant MAIT and iNKT cells are populations that could partly confound zero-insertion analyses. Without tracking the same donors, conclusions rested on cross-sectional statistical analysis.

Trimming shortened V by 5 bases and J by 7 bases, and 18 bases separated the two germline ends. The CDR3 spans 14 residues. Germline CDR1 is MNHNY and CDR2 is SVGAGI (reference sequence). Using its own MiXCR run on the 5' RACE reads, TCRdb lists one record per CDR3 protein. The repertoire holds 690,000 or so distinct CDR3 sequences, with 8.6% as singletons. Turning to this clonotype: Its antigen is not known.

These data were likewise used in another study, on yellow fever vaccine responses in identical twins. As that study records: Vaccine T cell responses of twins reportedly seemed partly convergent and partly personalized.

The sequencing sample was made of PBMCs. This clonotype originated in a woman under 30 in good health. The chain is built from TRBV6-6 and TRBJ2-7; no clear D. This CDR3 is CASSQPPADPEQYF. For the CDR3, the DNA is TGTGCCAGCAGTCAACCCCCAGCAGACCCGGAGCAGTACTTC.